This TCR beta chain is from a study of CD8+ T cells in alopecia areata. Whole-study context: It was oral tofacitinib, at 5 to 10 mg twice daily, that treated patients received.

Study-level results: Scalp clonality and expanded CD8+ clones among the top 100 fell significantly with tofacitinib.

Documented treatment: oral pan-JAK inhibitor, 5-10 mg twice daily. This clone occurred a few times. Its antigen is not identified. RNA, once extracted, was reverse transcribed into cDNA for use as the sequencing template. Sequencing was performed with immunoSEQ multiplex PCR; in TCRdb, only in-frame clones are kept and a portion is missing. The sample consists of about 210,000 clones, around 66% of them appearing once. CDR3 length: 15 residues. Germline CDR1 SGHDT, CDR2 YYEEEE. Trimming pared 0 bases from V and 3 bases from J, leaving 13 bases between. The TCR comes from a human donor with alopecia areata. This sample comprised CD4+ T cells sorted from blood, obtained at week 4, from a patient treated with tofacitinib. V is TRBV5-6 and J is TRBJ2-7; TRBD1 is a possible D gene (7 bases). In DNA, the CDR3 is TGTGCCAGCAGCTTGGAGCCAGGGGGAGGCTACGAGCAGTACTTC. Protein product: CASSLEPGGGYEQYF.